Below are 28 T cell receptor beta chains sequenced from a single sample in a study of cytomegalovirus exposure and HLA in healthy donors (dated by TCRdb to 2015 to 2018). The library was prepared using the immunoSEQ multiplex PCR assay. For the multiplex PCR, a mixture combining 60 forward primers for TCR Vbeta segments and 13 reverse primers for TCR Jbeta segments was used. What TCRdb holds here is the immuneACCESS table cut down to in-frame rearrangements. Part of the clones is not present; checked against another copy, under half of the missing clones reflect an unresolved V gene, and the others are unexplained. Within this sample are over 85,000 clones, with around 73% of them counted one time only. Clones ranked in the top ten supply 3% to 4% of the sample. Sequencing was carried out using PBMCs. These TCRs come from a man aged 35-49 years in good health and CMV-seronegative.

V and J are TRBV5-1 and TRBJ1-3; D gene uncertain. Trimming removed 2 bases from V and 0 bases from J, with 12 bases in between. CDR3 length: 16 amino acids. The germline V gene encodes CDR1 SGHRS and CDR2 YFSETQ. The DNA of the CDR3 is TGCGCCAGCAGCTTCTCAGGTGGCATCTCTGGAAACACCATATATTTT. Amino acids: CASSFSGGISGNTIYF.

J is TRBJ1-6 and V is TRBV9, with a tentative D call TRBD1 (6 bases). Germline V gives CDR1 SGDLS, CDR2 YYNGEE. The CDR3 is 17 residues long. Trimming took 0 bases from V and 8 from J, leaving 18 bases between them. This chain's CDR3 is CASSVGLGQGLDSPLHF. The CDR3 DNA sequence: TGTGCCAGCAGCGTAGGTCTCGGCCAGGGGTTAGATTCACCCCTCCACTTT. Supplemented by reference TRBV9 and TRBJ1-6, the full variable domain reads DSGVTQTPKHLITATGQRVTLRCSPRSGDLSVYWYQQSLDQGLQFLIQYYNGEERAKGNILERFSAQQFPDLHSELNLSSLELGDSALYFCASSVGLGQGLDSPLHFGNGTRLTVT.

This chain uses TRBV5-1 with TRBJ2-2; D might be TRBD2 (5 bases). The CDR3 has 14 residues. V was shortened by 6 bases and J by 4 bases, with 13 bases between the two germline ends. Germline V lookup: CDR1 SGHRS, CDR2 YFSETQ. CDR3 nucleotides: TGCGCCAGCACGAGGGTGGAGGTCACCGGGGAGCTGTTTTTT. This gives the protein CASTRVEVTGELFF.

The V gene is TRBV7-7, the J gene TRBJ2-3; 9 bases are shared with TRBD2. The V segment lost 5 bases and the J segment 0 bases; nucleotides outside the gene matches: 9. Germline V lookup: CDR1 SSHAT, CDR2 FNYEAQ (reference sequence). This CDR3 has 17 amino acids. CDR3: CASSPLSGGPSTDTQYF. The CDR3, as DNA: TGTGCCAGCAGCCCTCTTAGCGGGGGTCCTAGCACAGATACGCAGTATTTT.

The chain uses TRBV4-2 and TRBJ2-3; D is ambiguous. The CDR3 consists of 14 residues. CDR1 and CDR2 (germline): LGHNA, YNFKEQ. The V gene lost 0 bases and the J gene lost 2 bases, with 6 bases spanning the gap. CDR3 nucleotide sequence: TGTGCCAGCAGCCAAGATCCGGTCACAGATACGCAGTATTTT. It codes for CASSQDPVTDTQYF.

The CDR3 loop is CASSLMGGTDTQYF. The DNA for the CDR3 is TGTGCCAGCAGCTTGATGGGAGGTACAGATACGCAGTATTTT. This chain uses TRBV7-9 with TRBJ2-3, with a possible D match to TRBD2 (6 bases). The CDR3 covers 14 residues. Germline CDR1 and CDR2: SEHNR and FQNEAQ (reference sequence). V was clipped by 3 bases and J by 3 bases, with 10 bases between them. The entire variable domain, with the rest obtained from reference TRBV7-9 and TRBJ2-3, is as follows: DTGVSQNPRHKITKRGQNVTFRCDPISEHNRLYWYRQTLGQGPEFLTYFQNEAQLEKSRLLSDRFSAERPKGSFSTLEIQRTEQGDSAMYLCASSLMGGTDTQYFGPGTRLTVL.

This chain uses TRBV4-2 with TRBJ2-3, with 8 bases matching TRBD2. V lost 0 bases and J lost 4; bases outside the gene matches: 3. CDR3 length: 15 residues. The V gene's germline CDR1 is LGHNA and CDR2 YNFKEQ. For the CDR3, the DNA is TGTGCCAGCAGCCAAGATCGGGGGGGCCCAGATACGCAGTATTTT. Amino acids: CASSQDRGGPDTQYF.

This chain links TRBV6-6 with TRBJ1-1; D is unresolved. Trimming shortened V by 6 bases and J by 6 bases, and 14 bases separated the two germline ends. Germline CDR1 reads MNHNY; CDR2 reads SVGAGI (reference sequence). The CDR3 runs 13 residues. The CDR3 nucleotides read TGTGCCAGCAGCATGAGGGAGGTGGCTGAAGCTTTCTTT. It is translated as CASSMREVAEAFF.

The chain recombines TRBV5-1 with TRBJ2-3; 10 bases map to TRBD2. Per germline, CDR1 SGHRS and CDR2 YFSETQ. CDR3 length equals 17 residues. V was pared by 4 bases and J by 0 bases, with 8 bases of the junction left unmatched. CDR3 amino acids: CASSPGLAATSTDTQYF. In nucleotides, the CDR3 is TGCGCCAGCAGCCCCGGACTAGCGGCAACTAGCACAGATACGCAGTATTTT. Combining the CDR3 with reference TRBV5-1 and TRBJ2-3 gives the whole variable domain KAGVTQTPRYLIKTRGQQVTLSCSPISGHRSVSWYQQTPGQGLQFLFEYFSETQRNKGNFPGRFSGRQFSNSRSEMNVSTLELGDSALYLCASSPGLAATSTDTQYFGPGTRLTVL.

The chain links TRBV7-6 to TRBJ2-5; D is perhaps TRBD2 (6 bases). The CDR3 is made up of 14 amino acids. Germline-derived CDR1 and CDR2 are SGHVS and FNYEAQ. With 5 bases removed from V and 5 bases from J, the gap between germline ends came to 15 bases. CDR3 bases: TGTGCCAGCAGCCCTGGGGCAGGGAGGGAGACCCAGTACTTC. As protein: CASSPGAGRETQYF.

This rearrangement joins TRBV18 to TRBJ2-7; 8 positions agree with TRBD1. J lost 2 bases, V lost 5 bases, and 8 bases had no gene match. This CDR3 contains 15 residues. Germline CDR1 is KGHSH and CDR2 is LQKENI. The CDR3 is CASSTGTGDTYEQYF. The CDR3 DNA reads as TGTGCCAGCTCAACCGGGACAGGTGATACCTACGAGCAGTACTTC.

Here the CDR3 DNA reads TGCAGCGTTGCGAGGAGTCTTGCAACTAATGAAAAACTGTTTTTT. This gives the protein CSVARSLATNEKLFF. V and J are TRBV29-1 and TRBJ1-4; no firm D call. In germline, CDR1 is SQVTM, CDR2 ANQGSEA. Trimming took off 4 bases at V and 0 bases at J, with 12 bases between the two ends. This CDR3 comprises 15 residues.

This clone turned up a few times. This chain uses TRBV5-1 with TRBJ2-5; TRBD2 matches at 8 bases. The end of the DNA fits TRBJ2-7 better, so the J call may be wrong. CDR3 length: 15 amino acids. Per the germline V gene, CDR1 is SGHRS and CDR2 is YFSETQ. The CDR3 is CASSLELAVSYEQYF. CDR3 bases: TGCGCCAGCAGCTTGGAACTAGCGGTCTCCTACGAGCAGTACTTC.

The rearrangement links TRBV27 to TRBJ2-5; D is possibly TRBD2 (6 bases). The CDR3 covers 15 residues. The ends were cut back, 2 bases at V and 5 bases at J, with 15 bases in the middle. Germline-derived CDR1 and CDR2 are MNHEY and SMNVEV (reference sequence). The DNA of the CDR3 is TGTGCCAGCAGTTTAGTGGGGTGGAGGGGCGAGACCCAGTACTTC. This codes for CASSLVGWRGETQYF.

The chain couples TRBV4-3 to TRBJ2-1; TRBD2 is a possible D gene (6 bases). This CDR3 comprises 14 residues. V lost 3 bases and J 3 bases, leaving 9 bases between the germline ends. The germline V gene encodes CDR1 LGHNA and CDR2 YSLEER. The CDR3 coding sequence is TGCGCCAGCAGCCAGGGGACTTACTACAATGAGCAGTTCTTC. Its translation: CASSQGTYYNEQFF.

This clone was counted a single time. CDR3 residues: CASREGPDTQYF. CDR3 bases: TGTGCCAGCAGGGAGGGGCCAGATACGCAGTATTTT. V gene TRBV6-1 combines with J gene TRBJ2-3, with D perhaps TRBD2 (6 bases). CDR1 MNHNS and CDR2 SASEGT come from the germline V gene. The length of the CDR3 is 12 residues. Deletions cut 6 bases from V and 4 bases from J, with 8 bases between.

In DNA, the CDR3 is TGTGCTAGTGGTGGGGGCCACTACGAGCAGTACTTC. Amino acid sequence: CASGGGHYEQYF. V is TRBV12-5 and J is TRBJ2-7; maybe TRBD1 (6 bases). The CDR3 length is 12 residues. From germline, CDR1 is LGHNT and CDR2 FRNRAP. Between the trimmed V and J ends, which lost 5 bases and 3 bases, there was a span of 8 bases. The variable domain in full, completed from reference TRBV12-5 and TRBJ2-7, reads DARVTQTPRHKVTEMGQEVTMRCQPILGHNTVFWYRQTMMQGLELLAYFRNRAPLDDSGMPKDRFSAEMPDATLATLKIQPSEPRDSAVYFCASGGGHYEQYFGPGTRLTVT.

The V and J genes are TRBV15 and TRBJ2-5, with a tentative D call TRBD1 (5 bases). Trimming left V 0 bases short and J 3 bases short, with 11 bases between. There are 15 residues in the CDR3. Germline CDR1 and CDR2: LNHNV and YYDKDF (reference sequence). In DNA, the CDR3 is TGTGCCACCAGCAGAGATCGCGAAGGGGAAGAGACCCAGTACTTC. Its translation: CATSRDREGEETQYF.

The J gene is TRBJ2-2, the V gene TRBV6-5, with 7 nucleotides matching TRBD2. This CDR3 spans 14 amino acids. Germline CDR1 reads MNHEY; CDR2 reads SVGAGI. V dropped 6 bases and J dropped 0; count of bases not matched to a gene: 1. The CDR3 bases are TGTGCCAGCAGCGGACTAGCGAACACCGGGGAGCTGTTTTTT. Translating gives CASSGLANTGELFF.

The chain carries TRBV7-6 and TRBJ2-1, with a possible D match to TRBD2 (6 bases). Looked up from germline, CDR1 is SGHVS and CDR2 is FNYEAQ. Trimming took 3 bases from V and 4 from J, leaving 10 bases between them. The CDR3 covers 14 residues. The CDR3 loop is CASSLSGAYNEQFF. CDR3 nucleotides: TGTGCCAGCAGCTTGTCGGGAGCGTACAATGAGCAGTTCTTC.

This clone was detected only once. The rearrangement links TRBV19 to TRBJ2-7, with 12 nucleotides matching TRBD2. Germline CDR1 reads LNHDA; CDR2 reads SQIVND (reference sequence). This CDR3 has 17 amino acids. The ends lost 6 bases at V and 0 bases at J; junction bases unmatched: 9. CDR3: CASSDRLAGALSYEQYF. The CDR3 nucleotides are TGTGCCAGTAGCGATCGACTAGCGGGGGCCCTCTCCTACGAGCAGTACTTC.

The chain carries TRBV19 and TRBJ2-2; TRBD1 is a possible D gene (6 bases). The V end was cut by 0 bases, the J end by 7 bases, with 9 bases between. This CDR3 comprises 14 residues. From germline, CDR1 is LNHDA and CDR2 SQIVND (reference sequence). CDR3: CASSIEGRGGELFF. As DNA, the CDR3 is TGTGCCAGTAGTATAGAAGGCAGGGGCGGGGAGCTGTTTTTT.

The chain links TRBV4-2 to TRBJ2-1, with 9 bases aligning to TRBD2. The CDR3 totals 17 residues. Losses at the gene ends were 4 bases for V and 6 bases for J; bases not matched to a gene: 13. CDR1 is LGHNA, CDR2 YNFKEQ, per germline. CDR3 amino acids: CASSPRWASGATNEQFF. The CDR3 DNA reads TGTGCCAGCAGCCCCCGGTGGGCTAGCGGGGCGACCAATGAGCAGTTCTTC.

V is TRBV29-1 and J is TRBJ2-7, with TRBD1 matching over 11 bases. V shed 6 bases and J 4 bases; nucleotides not matched to a gene: 5. Germline assignment: CDR1 SQVTM and CDR2 ANQGSEA. The CDR3 has 13 amino acids. The CDR3 region is CSVPGTGGYEQYF. The CDR3 region has the DNA TGCAGCGTCCCCGGGACAGGGGGGTACGAGCAGTACTTC.

This clone appeared a single time. The rearrangement uses TRBV6-5 and TRBJ1-1, with D maybe TRBD1 (6 bases). CDR1 is MNHEY, CDR2 SVGAGI, per germline. The CDR3 sequence is 13 residues long. The V gene lost 5 bases and the J gene lost 1 base, with 8 bases spanning the gap. DNA for the CDR3: TGTGCCAGCAGTGGGGGCTGGAACACTGAAGCTTTCTTT. Protein: CASSGGWNTEAFF.

The gene calls are TRBV5-4 and TRBJ1-1; D may be TRBD1 (5 bases). V shed 5 bases and J shed 5 bases, with 7 bases lying between them. The CDR3 has 11 residues. The germline gives CDR1 SGHNT, CDR2 YYREEE (reference sequence). This CDR3 is CASRQGTEAFF. The CDR3 DNA reads as TGTGCCAGCAGGCAGGGAACTGAAGCTTTCTTT.

This clone occurred a few times. The chain joins TRBV2 to TRBJ1-4, with TRBD1 matching 9 bases. The V segment lost 7 bases and the J segment 4 bases; nucleotides outside the gene matches: 13. The length of the CDR3 is 17 residues. Per the germline V gene, CDR1 is SNHLY and CDR2 is FYNNEI. CDR3 region: CASNRSPDRGDNEKLFF. CDR3 bases: TGTGCCAGCAACCGCTCCCCCGACAGGGGGGATAATGAAAAACTGTTTTTT.

The chain is built from TRBV7-9 and TRBJ1-2; D perhaps matches TRBD1 (5 bases). The CDR3 runs 14 residues. Looked up from germline, CDR1 is SEHNR and CDR2 is FQNEAQ (reference sequence). V lost 0 bases to trimming and J lost 8 bases, with 13 bases between them. This CDR3 reads CASSLAGGSGGYTF. In DNA form, the CDR3 reads TGTGCCAGCAGCTTAGCGGGGGGATCAGGAGGCTACACCTTC.